Shown below are 27 T cell receptor beta chains from a single sample sequenced in a study of T cell clones after liver transplantation. Clones were read by immunoSEQ multiplex PCR, and TCRdb kept only the in-frame ones, dropping some. The data hold roughly 55,000 clones, with roughly 71% observed a single time. The sample was CD4+ T cells from blood, taken 54 months after liver transplant. These receptors were collected from a human patient who received a liver transplant. Some of these T cells may belong to the graft donor.

The chain is built from TRBV6-1 and TRBJ1-2; 7 nucleotides agree with TRBD1. Trimming took 1 base from V and 4 from J; bases not matched to a gene: 0. The CDR3 length is 13 residues. Germline CDR1 and CDR2: MNHNS and SASEGT. CDR3 DNA sequence: TGTGCCAGCAGTGAAGGGGACAGCTATGGCTACACCTTC. It codes for CASSEGDSYGYTF.

The V call is TRBV5-4, the J call TRBJ2-3, with D perhaps matching TRBD1 (6 bases). Trimming pared 2 bases from V and 6 bases from J, leaving 16 bases between. CDR1 is SGHNT and CDR2 is YYREEE in the germline V gene (reference sequence). This CDR3 contains 15 residues. The CDR3 loop is CASSLGGSDSDTQYF. The DNA for the CDR3 is TGTGCCAGCAGCTTAGGGGGATCAGATTCGGATACGCAGTATTTT.

This rearrangement joins TRBV5-1 to TRBJ1-2; D gene uncertain. Trimming cost V 4 bases and J 2 bases, with 12 bases left between them. The CDR3 spans 14 residues. Per the germline V gene, CDR1 is SGHRS and CDR2 is YFSETQ. CDR3 sequence reads: CASSEGRTNYGYTF. In DNA form, the CDR3 reads TGCGCCAGCAGCGAAGGACGGACGAACTATGGCTACACCTTC. The whole variable domain, remainder taken from reference TRBV5-1 and TRBJ1-2, is KAGVTQTPRYLIKTRGQQVTLSCSPISGHRSVSWYQQTPGQGLQFLFEYFSETQRNKGNFPGRFSGRQFSNSRSEMNVSTLELGDSALYLCASSEGRTNYGYTFGSGTRLTVV.

This chain joins TRBV7-8 and TRBJ2-7, with no clear D. CDR1 is SGHVS, CDR2 FQNEAQ, per germline. V gave up 3 bases and J gave up 3 bases, with 9 bases separating them. This CDR3 spans 13 amino acids. CDR3 DNA sequence: TGTGCCAGCAGCTTGGGTCAGTACTACGAGCAGTACTTC. Translated, it gives CASSLGQYYEQYF.

J is TRBJ1-5 and V is TRBV28; 8 bases are shared with TRBD1. Per germline, CDR1 MDHEN and CDR2 SYDVKM. The CDR3 covers 14 residues. V dropped 8 bases and J dropped 2; count of bases not matched to a gene: 5. The CDR3 coding sequence is TGTGCCAGCTTACAGGGGGGAGGCAATCAGCCCCAGCATTTT. It yields the protein CASLQGGGNQPQHF.

The DNA of the CDR3 is TGTGCCAGCAGCGGTTTTCGGGGGCGGACTGAAGCTTTCTTT. Translated, it gives CASSGFRGRTEAFF. This chain uses TRBV5-6 with TRBJ1-1, with D possibly being TRBD1 (6 bases). In germline, CDR1 is SGHDT, CDR2 YYEEEE. This CDR3 has 14 amino acids. The ends were cut back, 4 bases at V and 5 bases at J, with 15 bases in the middle.

The gene calls are TRBV7-9 and TRBJ2-7, with D perhaps given as TRBD1 or TRBD2 (5 bases each). CDR3 length: 12 residues. The V gene lost 2 bases and the J gene lost 12 bases, with 14 bases spanning the gap. The V gene's germline CDR1 is SEHNR and CDR2 FQNEAQ (reference sequence). The CDR3 nucleotides are TGTGCCAGCAGCTTACCGGGACGGGGCTTGTACTTC. Its translation: CASSLPGRGLYF. The full variable domain, in which reference TRBV7-9 and TRBJ2-7 provide the parts outside the CDR3, is DTGVSQNPRHKITKRGQNVTFRCDPISEHNRLYWYRQTLGQGPEFLTYFQNEAQLEKSRLLSDRFSAERPKGSFSTLEIQRTEQGDSAMYLCASSLPGRGLYFGPGTRLTVT.

The rearrangement uses TRBV6-1 and TRBJ2-3, with D possibly being TRBD1 (5 bases). The CDR3 loop spans 15 amino acids. With 2 bases removed from V and 2 bases from J, the gap between germline ends came to 11 bases. Germline V gives CDR1 MNHNS, CDR2 SASEGT. The CDR3 DNA reads as TGTGCCAGCAGTGAACACAGGTCACCCACAGATACGCAGTATTTT. Its translation: CASSEHRSPTDTQYF.

The chain has TRBV18 and TRBJ2-2; D unclear. CDR1 and CDR2 (germline): KGHSH, LQKENI. Trimming left V 5 bases short and J 2 bases short, with 0 bases between. The CDR3 covers 11 residues. CDR3 in DNA: TGTGCCAGCTCAAACACCGGGGAGCTGTTTTTT. It yields the protein CASSNTGELFF.

Regarding this clone: The junction and the germline gene differ at one end; a read error may be behind it. This rearrangement joins TRBV28 to TRBJ2-7; D unclear. Germline CDR1 reads MDHEN; CDR2 reads SYDVKM. The CDR3 length is 14 residues. The CDR3 loop reads CASSLRIEPYVQYF. As DNA, the CDR3 is TGTGCCAGCAGTTTACGTATAGAGCCCTACGTGCAGTACTTC.

This chain joins TRBV10-3 and TRBJ1-1, with TRBD1 matching over 9 bases. The CDR3 consists of 14 residues. The germline CDR1 and CDR2 sequences are ENHRY and SYGVKD. V shed 4 bases and J 4 bases; nucleotides not matched to a gene: 4. In DNA form, the CDR3 reads TGTGCCATCAGTGGGACAGGGGATGTCACTGAAGCTTTCTTT. It specifies CAISGTGDVTEAFF.

This chain links TRBV7-3 with TRBJ2-2; no definite D call. Germline V gene data show CDR1 as SGHTA and CDR2 as FQGTGA. The germline V and J ends were trimmed by 1 base and 5 bases, with 14 bases remaining between them. The CDR3 runs 16 residues. Written as DNA, the CDR3 is TGTGCCAGCAGCTTAAACTCCGGCGGAACAACCGGGGAGCTGTTTTTT. Amino acid sequence: CASSLNSGGTTGELFF.

This clone appeared many times. The chain's CDR3 is CASSAGPGGNSPLHF. CDR3 nucleotides: TGTGCCAGCTCAGCTGGGCCGGGCGGGAATTCACCCCTCCACTTT. V is TRBV18 and J is TRBJ1-6; D uncertain. The CDR3 has 15 residues. V lost 5 bases and J lost 7, with 15 bases in between. Germline CDR1 KGHSH, CDR2 LQKENI.

The J gene is TRBJ2-1, the V gene TRBV7-2, with TRBD1 matching 10 bases. Germline V gene lookup returns CDR1 SGHTA and CDR2 FQGNSA. With V trimmed by 5 bases and J by 7 bases, 5 bases remained unmatched. The CDR3 spans 14 residues. CDR3 sequence reads: CASSLDRGRNEQFF. The CDR3 DNA follows: TGTGCCAGCAGCCTAGACAGGGGGCGAAATGAGCAGTTCTTC.

The chain is built from TRBV7-2 and TRBJ2-3; D gene uncertain. Per germline, CDR1 SGHTA and CDR2 FQGNSA. This CDR3 has 12 residues. V was clipped by 3 bases and J by 4 bases, with 5 bases between them. The CDR3 bases are TGTGCCAGCAGCTTCTTCGCAGATACGCAGTATTTT. This sequence encodes CASSFFADTQYF.

CDR3: CASSKQNSNQPQHF. CDR3 nucleotides: TGTGCCAGCAGTAAACAGAATAGCAATCAGCCCCAGCATTTT. The V call is TRBV2, the J call TRBJ1-5; D gene ambiguous. CDR3 length: 14 residues. The ends were cut back, 5 bases at V and 0 bases at J, with 8 bases in the middle. Per the germline V gene, CDR1 is SNHLY and CDR2 is FYNNEI.

This clone was recorded a few times. The chain is built from TRBV6-1 and TRBJ2-7, with 7 bases fitting TRBD1. V was clipped by 7 bases and J by 11 bases; unmatched bases: 8. CDR3 length: 11 residues. CDR1 is MNHNS, CDR2 SASEGT, per germline. CDR3 in DNA: TGTGCCAGCACCCGTGGGGACAGAAAGTACTTC. It codes for CASTRGDRKYF.

The chain carries TRBV27 and TRBJ2-5; D gene unclear. The germline gives CDR1 MNHEY, CDR2 SMNVEV (reference sequence). The V end was cut by 2 bases, the J end by 5 bases, with 15 bases between. The CDR3 runs to 15 residues. The CDR3 loop is CASSLSHRWYETQYF. The CDR3 region has the DNA TGTGCCAGCAGTTTAAGTCACCGGTGGTACGAGACCCAGTACTTC.

V usage is TRBV4-1 and J usage is TRBJ2-1; D gene unclear. Trimming removed 4 bases at V and 9 bases at J, with 16 bases between. The germline V gene has CDR1 MGHRA and CDR2 YSYEKL. This CDR3 contains 14 residues. CDR3 DNA: TGCGCCAGCAGCCCCTCCGGCCTCCGAGGTGAGCAGTTCTTC. Translation: CASSPSGLRGEQFF.

Points on this clone: At one boundary the junction diverges from the germline segment, which might be a read error. J is TRBJ2-7 and V is TRBV5-4; D may correspond to TRBD1 or TRBD2 (5 bases each). Per the germline V gene, CDR1 is SGHNT and CDR2 is YYREEE (reference sequence). The CDR3 loop spans 15 amino acids. Here the CDR3 reads CVSSRFGAWDYEQYF. As DNA, the CDR3 is TGTGTCAGCAGTCGTTTCGGGGCCTGGGACTACGAGCAGTACTTC. Drawing the rest from reference TRBV5-4 and TRBJ2-7, the complete variable domain is ETGVTQSPTHLIKTRGQQVTLRCSSQSGHNTVSWYQQALGQGPQFIFQYYREEENGRGNFPPRFSGLQFPNYSSELNVNALELDDSALYLCVSSRFGAWDYEQYFGPGTRLTVT.

The chain uses TRBV10-3 and TRBJ2-5; D unclear. Germline V gives CDR1 ENHRY, CDR2 SYGVKD. V was shortened by 3 bases and J by 2 bases, with 7 bases between the two germline ends. CDR3 length equals 13 residues. The CDR3 region is CAISDPTQETQYF. The CDR3 region has the DNA TGTGCCATCAGTGATCCTACTCAAGAGACCCAGTACTTC.

J is TRBJ1-3 and V is TRBV10-1, with D possibly TRBD1 on 5 matching bases. This CDR3 has 16 residues. The germline V gene encodes CDR1 WNHNN and CDR2 SYGVQD (reference sequence). Deletions cut 6 bases from V and 1 base from J, with 16 bases between. CDR3 sequence reads: CASSRDPAGSGNTIYF. CDR3 nucleotides: TGCGCCAGCAGCCGGGACCCTGCTGGGTCTGGAAACACCATATATTTT.

This sequence joins TRBV6-1 and TRBJ1-3; D is uncertain. Looked up from germline, CDR1 is MNHNS and CDR2 is SASEGT. This CDR3 spans 14 amino acids. Trimming removed 8 bases at V and 0 bases at J, with 11 bases between. The CDR3 bases are TGTGCCAGCCTTAGGGCAAACTCTGGAAACACCATATATTTT. This translates into CASLRANSGNTIYF.

As concerns this clone: The identical CDR3 is also encoded by other nucleotide sequences in the sample. The chain has TRBV10-2 and TRBJ2-6, with 8 bases fitting TRBD2. This CDR3 is 16 amino acids long. Germline CDR1 reads WSHSY; CDR2 reads SAAADI. V gave up 6 bases and J gave up 0 bases; unmatched junction bases: 4. DNA of the CDR3: TGCGCCAGCAGCCCGGGGGGGGGCTCTGGGGCCAACGTCCTGACTTTC. This translates into CASSPGGGSGANVLTF.

The rearrangement joins TRBV5-1 to TRBJ2-7; 7 positions agree with TRBD1. The CDR3 is 15 amino acids. CDR1 and CDR2 from the germline V gene are SGHRS and YFSETQ. V lost 2 bases to trimming and J lost 3 bases; unmatched junction nucleotides: 8. The DNA for the CDR3 is TGCGCCAGCAGCTTTTGGACAGGATCCCTCTACGAGCAGTACTTC. This encodes CASSFWTGSLYEQYF.

The rearrangement links TRBV11-2 to TRBJ2-5, with 11 bases matching TRBD2. Looked up from germline, CDR1 is SGHAT and CDR2 is FQNNGV. The CDR3 contains 15 residues. V gave up 10 bases and J gave up 2 bases; unmatched junction bases: 9. CDR3: CATRERLAGQETQYF. The CDR3 DNA sequence: TGTGCCACCAGAGAAAGACTAGCGGGGCAAGAGACCCAGTACTTC. Combining the CDR3 with reference TRBV11-2 and TRBJ2-5 gives the whole variable domain EAGVAQSPRYKIIEKRQSVAFWCNPISGHATLYWYQQILGQGPKLLIQFQNNGVVDDSQLPKDRFSAERLKGVDSTLKIQPAKLEDSAVYLCATRERLAGQETQYFGPGTRLLVL.

This clone has a single count. The V and J genes are TRBV10-3 and TRBJ2-5; D perhaps matches TRBD1 (6 bases). The CDR3 is made up of 14 amino acids. Germline CDR1 is ENHRY and CDR2 is SYGVKD. V lost 2 bases to trimming and J lost 3 bases, with 10 bases between them. The CDR3 DNA is TGTGCCATCAGTGAGACAGGGCGGGAAGAGACCCAGTACTTC. Amino acid sequence: CAISETGREETQYF.